The present entry profiles one T cell receptor (beta chain) with its context. This receptor's antigen is unknown. Base quality data are lacking; no much larger clone is found one base away. The time point label corresponds to: cells obtained before transplantation from donor or recipient. CD3+CD4+ and CD3+CD8+ populations were FACS-sorted from unstimulated pre-transplant donor and recipient cells taken from spleen or lymph nodes. Libraries were made using the immunoSEQ multiplex PCR assay. For most patients, genomic DNA was isolated with the Qiagen DNeasy Blood and Tissue Kit and sent frozen to Adaptive Biotechnologies for TCR sequencing. Adaptive Biotechnologies carried out high-throughput TCR-beta CDR3 sequencing of genomic DNA for most patients. As for the original processing: Adaptive's ImmunoSEQ software supplied the TCR sequencing data for roughly 17 patients, while MiXCR and VDJtools were used to process a few other patients. To correct CD4 versus CD8 sorting errors, any sequence found in both subsets at a frequency ratio below 5:1 was removed. CDR3 nucleotide sequences shared between donor and recipient were removed because the origin of such sequences could not be assigned. At least 2-fold expansion over unstimulated cells and a minimum CFSE-low frequency of 0.002% (template counts) or 0.001% (read counts) were required for clones to be classified as alloreactive. A clone was considered mappable if detected in the sequenced pre-transplant spleen, lymph node, or MLR CFSE-low populations of the donor or recipient. Cumulative frequency of alloreactive clones was calculated as a percentage of all sequences weighted by copy number. TCRdb re-hosts the immuneACCESS table, in-frame sequences only. Its copies lack some clones; in the studies checked, an unresolved V gene accounts for under half of them, and the cause for the rest is not known. V, J and clone size were drawn from that table, and D and trimming were deduced from the DNA. Across this sample there are over 100,000 clones, with 85% to 95% seen only once. The ten largest clonotypes hold roughly 3% of the sample.

The sample originates from a study of graft-versus-host responses after intestinal transplantation (dated by TCRdb to about 2021). Background for the entire study: Recipients received multivisceral, liver-intestinal, or isolated intestinal transplants. Anti-thymocyte globulin induction was given to all recipients, followed by maintenance tacrolimus and steroids for around three years. After intestinal transplantation, graft-versus-host and host-versus-graft alloreactive T cell clones in the graft, circulation and bone marrow were tracked using bulk TCR-beta CDR3 sequencing. Alloreactive clones were identified by sequencing pre-transplant mixed lymphocyte reaction products and comparing these products with unstimulated pre-transplant donor and recipient T cells. The cohort enrolled 20 to 30 intestinal transplant recipients, one of whom was a retransplant, and a few patients without pretransplant specimens were excluded. A peak of at least 4% donor T cells among recipient peripheral blood mononuclear cells was the definition used for donor T cell macrochimerism. Instead of going to the commercial service, samples from a few later patients were sequenced in-house on an Illumina MiSeq and processed with MiXCR.

V and J are truncated by 5 bases and 5 bases respectively, leaving an intervening sequence of 20 bases. Including cysteine and phenylalanine, the CDR3 has 16 amino acids. Left in the record is the CDR3 DNA by itself, 48 bases read in frame from the first base. The germline V gene encodes CDR1 SEHNR and CDR2 FQNEAQ (reference sequence). Results the study describes overall, beyond this receptor: Early after transplant, peak levels of circulating GvH clones were associated with declines in HvG clones. GvH clones were detected in recipient bone marrow, and some of these GvH clones were observed earlier in ileal mucosa or blood, consistent with an intestinal mucosal origin. Conclusions were limited by the relatively low number and heterogeneity of intestinal transplant patients. High GvH to HvG T cell clonal ratios were observed in the allografts of patients with donor T cell macrochimerism.

The chain uses TRBV7-9 and TRBJ2-3; the D segment cannot be called with confidence. The receptor comes from a human donor who received an intestinal transplant. The sequences come from unstimulated CD8+ T cells sorted from spleen or lymph node cells, collected before intestinal transplant. The sequenced DNA: TGTGCCAGCAGCCAACCGGGCCCCCAATGGCAAGATACGCAGTATTTT. Its amino acids are CASSQPGPQWQDTQYF.